These 23 T cell receptor beta chains came from one sample sequenced in a study of T cells in Graves' hyperthyroidism and ophthalmopathy. The source material, RNA transcripts, was used to amplify TCR beta CDR3 regions. Initially, a first-round RT-PCR of the TCR CDR3 employed the HTBI primer set. TCRdb re-derived calls from the multiplex PCR reads in MiXCR, one entry per CDR3 protein. The sample shows about 210,000 distinct CDR3 sequences, roughly 18% of them seen only once. Material for sequencing was blood. These receptor sequences come from a man aged 50 to 60 with Graves' hyperthyroidism.

This clonotype was seen more than once but under ten times. The chain joins TRBV7-3 to TRBJ2-1; no reliable D call. Germline CDR1 reads SGHTA; CDR2 reads FQGTGA. This CDR3 is built from 14 residues. Between the trimmed V and J ends, which lost 1 base and 8 bases, there was a span of 12 bases. This CDR3 is CASSLSGWVDEQFF. CDR3 in DNA: TGTGCCAGCAGCTTAAGCGGTTGGGTAGATGAGCAGTTCTTC.

The V gene is TRBV28, the J gene TRBJ2-2; no clear D gene. CDR3 size: 12 residues. V was trimmed by 3 bases and J by 9 bases, leaving 8 bases between them. Germline V lookup: CDR1 MDHEN, CDR2 SYDVKM. CDR3 nucleotides: TGTGCCAGCAGTTTGGGAACCTGGGAGCTGTTTTTT. Translation: CASSLGTWELFF.

This clonotype came up many times. The J gene is TRBJ2-5, the V gene TRBV7-2, with TRBD2 identical over 7 bases. Germline V gives CDR1 SGHTA, CDR2 FQGNSA. V lost 5 bases, J lost 4 bases, and 13 bases stayed unmatched. The CDR3 is 16 amino acids. The CDR3 sequence is CASSQLRDGRTETQYF. The CDR3 DNA reads TGTGCCAGCAGCCAACTCCGGGACGGGAGGACAGAGACCCAGTACTTC.

This clonotype was seen repeatedly, ten times or more. The rearrangement links TRBV2 to TRBJ2-5; D might be TRBD1 (5 bases). Trimming took 7 bases from V and 5 from J, leaving 14 bases between them. Germline assignment: CDR1 SNHLY and CDR2 FYNNEI. The CDR3 extends over 13 amino acids. CDR3 protein: CASILTGSETQYF. CDR3 DNA sequence: TGTGCCAGCATCCTAACAGGATCGGAGACCCAGTACTTC.

This clonotype was observed at least ten times. This rearrangement joins TRBV5-1 to TRBJ2-1, with D possibly matching TRBD1 (6 bases). The ends were cut back, 3 bases at V and 5 bases at J, with 18 bases in the middle. In germline, CDR1 is SGHRS, CDR2 YFSETQ. The CDR3 is 16 residues long. The CDR3 DNA follows: TGCGCCAGCAGCTACAGGGATAGACAAGTGGACAATGAGCAGTTCTTC. This sequence encodes CASSYRDRQVDNEQFF.

This clonotype was counted at least ten times. This chain joins TRBV12-3 or TRBV12-4 and TRBJ2-3; 10 positions match TRBD1. The V gene end was trimmed by 7 bases and the J gene end by 2 bases; junction bases not matched to a gene: 9. The CDR3 is 16 residues long. CDR3 amino acids: CASNPGTGVFTDTQYF. The CDR3 coding sequence is TGTGCCAGCAACCCCGGGACAGGGGTTTTCACAGATACGCAGTATTTT.

This clonotype was observed at least ten times. For the CDR3, the DNA is TGTGCCAGCAGGCAACTAGCGGGTTCCTACAATGAGCAGTTCTTC. It is translated as CASRQLAGSYNEQFF. The rearrangement links TRBV2 to TRBJ2-1; TRBD2 agrees at 9 bases. Trimming cost V 6 bases and J 1 base; bases outside gene matches: 4. Germline V CDR1 and CDR2: SNHLY, FYNNEI. The CDR3 runs to 15 residues. The full variable domain, with the rest looked up from reference TRBV2 and TRBJ2-1, is EPEVTQTPSHQVTQMGQEVILRCVPISNHLYFYWYRQILGQKVEFLVSFYNNEISEKSEIFDDQFSVERPDGSNFTLKIRSTKLEDSAMYFCASRQLAGSYNEQFFGPGTRLTVL.

The chain carries TRBV20-1 and TRBJ2-5; the D gene is possibly TRBD1 (5 bases). V lost 8 bases and J 2 bases, leaving 12 bases between the germline ends. The CDR3 extends over 12 amino acids. Germline values: CDR1 DFQATT, CDR2 SNEGSKA (reference sequence). The CDR3 sequence: CSTRQRQETQYF. CDR3 coding DNA: TGCAGTACGAGACAGCGTCAAGAGACCCAGTACTTC.

The chain employs TRBV20-1 and TRBJ2-7, with 13 bases matching TRBD2. CDR1 is DFQATT, CDR2 SNEGSKA, per germline (reference sequence). This CDR3 region has 16 residues. V was clipped by 4 bases and J by 3 bases; unmatched bases: 9. The chain's CDR3 is CSATPGTSGVDYEQYF. Written as DNA, the CDR3 is TGCAGTGCTACCCCGGGGACTAGCGGGGTCGACTACGAGCAGTACTTC.

This clonotype appeared a few times. The V gene is TRBV11-3, the J gene TRBJ2-3, with a possible D match to TRBD1 (5 bases). V was clipped by 6 bases and J by 6 bases, with 25 bases between them. The CDR3 covers 17 residues. CDR1 SGHNT and CDR2 YENEEA come from the germline V gene. The CDR3 loop is CASSLRLDTVMADTQYF. In DNA form, the CDR3 reads TGTGCCAGCAGTCTAAGATTGGACACTGTGATGGCGGATACGCAGTATTTT.

This clonotype has a count of ten or more. The chain is built from TRBV24-1 and TRBJ2-2, with 8 bases matching TRBD1. The germline V gene has CDR1 KGHDR and CDR2 SFDVKD. The junction had 11 bases not matched to a gene; V was cut back by 2 bases and J by 7 bases. The CDR3 has 17 amino acids. This CDR3 is CATSDSSQGARIGELFF. CDR3 nucleotide sequence: TGTGCCACCAGTGATTCGTCCCAGGGGGCGCGTATCGGGGAGCTGTTTTTT.

This clonotype has a handful of counts. The V call is TRBV11-3, the J call TRBJ2-5; D call uncertain. Deletions cut 5 bases from V and 9 bases from J, with 16 bases between. The germline V gene encodes CDR1 SGHNT and CDR2 YENEEA. The length of the CDR3 is 13 residues. CDR3 protein: CASSPLFGRAQYF. In DNA form, the CDR3 reads TGTGCCAGCAGCCCCCTTTTTGGAAGAGCCCAGTACTTC.

This clonotype was found many times. A junction end diverges from the germline sequence, so it may reflect a read error. V is TRBV2 and J is TRBJ2-5, with D unclear. The CDR3 runs 12 residues. Germline loops: CDR1 SNHLY, CDR2 FYNNEI. This CDR3 reads CASSEVEETQYF. The CDR3 DNA reads as TGTGCCAGCAGCGAAGTAGAAGAGACCCAGTACTTC.

This clonotype was observed at least ten times. The J gene is TRBJ2-7, the V gene TRBV2; D possibly corresponds to TRBD1 (5 bases). The ends were cut back, 1 base at V and 1 base at J, with 11 bases in the middle. CDR3 size: 15 residues. Germline V lookup: CDR1 SNHLY, CDR2 FYNNEI. The CDR3 reads CASSEEGGASYEQYF. The CDR3 nucleotides are TGTGCCAGCAGTGAAGAGGGTGGGGCATCCTACGAGCAGTACTTC.

The sample holds many counts of this clonotype. Written as DNA, the CDR3 is TGTGCCAGCAGCTTAGTGATGCGGGAGTCCGAGCAGTACTTC. Translation gives CASSLVMRESEQYF. The chain combines TRBV7-2 with TRBJ2-7, with 7 bases lining up with TRBD2. The CDR3 has 14 amino acids. Germline trimming cut 1 base from V and 6 bases from J; bases unmatched to any gene: 6. Germline CDR1 SGHTA, CDR2 FQGNSA.

This clonotype was recorded many times. This chain uses TRBV30 with TRBJ2-3; perhaps TRBD2 as D (6 bases). There are 13 residues in the CDR3. Trimming removed 4 bases from V and 0 bases from J, with 8 bases in between. The germline gives CDR1 GTSNPN, CDR2 SVGIG (reference sequence). The CDR3 sequence: CAWTSVSTDTQYF. As DNA, the CDR3 is TGTGCCTGGACTAGCGTTAGCACAGATACGCAGTATTTT.

This clonotype was observed many times. The chain recombines TRBV3-1 with TRBJ2-7; 9 positions match TRBD2. CDR1 and CDR2 (germline): LGHDT, YNNKEL (reference sequence). After removal of 4 bases from V and 4 bases from J, the junction contained 5 bases not matched to a gene. The CDR3 is 14 residues long. CDR3 DNA sequence: TGTGCCAGCAGCCCCCGCGGGGGGGGTTACGAGCAGTACTTC. Protein sequence: CASSPRGGGYEQYF.

This clonotype showed up many times. V gene TRBV3-1 combines with J gene TRBJ1-2; 7 nucleotides align to TRBD1. Germline-derived CDR1 and CDR2 are LGHDT and YNNKEL (reference sequence). The CDR3 covers 15 residues. V shed 4 bases and J 4 bases; nucleotides not matched to a gene: 9. The CDR3 spells CASSRLGTESYGYTF. The CDR3 DNA is TGTGCCAGCAGCCGTCTCGGGACAGAAAGCTATGGCTACACCTTC. Full variable domain (missing parts from reference TRBV3-1 and TRBJ1-2): DTAVSQTPKYLVTQMGNDKSIKCEQNLGHDTMYWYKQDSKKFLKIMFSYNNKELIINETVPNRFSPKSPDKAHLNLHINSLELGDSAVYFCASSRLGTESYGYTFGSGTRLTVV.

This chain links TRBV14 with TRBJ2-5; D uncertain. Trimming cost V 1 base and J 7 bases, with 13 bases left between them. The V gene's germline CDR1 is SGHDN and CDR2 FVKESK. The CDR3 is made up of 14 amino acids. The CDR3 region has the DNA TGTGCCAGCAGCCAAGGTTGGGCAGTGGGGACCCAGTACTTC. Translated: CASSQGWAVGTQYF. Supplemented by reference TRBV14 and TRBJ2-5, the full variable domain reads EAGVTQFPSHSVIEKGQTVTLRCDPISGHDNLYWYRRVMGKEIKFLLHFVKESKQDESGMPNNRFLAERTGGTYSTLKVQPAELEDSGVYFCASSQGWAVGTQYFGPGTRLLVL.

The chain uses TRBV19 and TRBJ2-1, with TRBD2 matching over 14 bases. J gave up 8 bases and V 1 base, and 7 bases lay outside the gene matches. The CDR3 length is 17 residues. In germline, CDR1 is LNHDA, CDR2 SQIVND (reference sequence). In nucleotides, the CDR3 is TGTGCCAGTAGTATAGGGTCGGGACTAGCGGGAGTAGATGAGCAGTTCTTC. Translation: CASSIGSGLAGVDEQFF.

This chain uses TRBV5-1 with TRBJ2-1; 14 nucleotides line up with TRBD2. The CDR3 runs to 14 residues. Germline CDR1 SGHRS, CDR2 YFSETQ. With 4 bases clipped from V and 8 bases from J, the junction kept 2 bases outside the gene matches. The chain's CDR3 is CASSVGLAGDEQFF. As DNA, the CDR3 is TGCGCCAGCAGCGTGGGACTAGCGGGAGATGAGCAGTTCTTC. The full variable domain, in which reference TRBV5-1 and TRBJ2-1 provide the parts outside the CDR3, is KAGVTQTPRYLIKTRGQQVTLSCSPISGHRSVSWYQQTPGQGLQFLFEYFSETQRNKGNFPGRFSGRQFSNSRSEMNVSTLELGDSALYLCASSVGLAGDEQFFGPGTRLTVL.

In its sample, this clonotype was seen many times. The CDR3 bases are TGCGCCAGCAGCTTGACTAGAGCGGGAGGGCACAATGAGCAGTTCTTC. Its translation is CASSLTRAGGHNEQFF. V and J are TRBV5-1 and TRBJ2-1, with 10 bases that match TRBD2. Germline CDR1 reads SGHRS; CDR2 reads YFSETQ. Trimming cost V 1 base and J 5 bases; bases outside gene matches: 6. The CDR3 length is 16 residues.

This clonotype has just a few counts. V gene TRBV6-1 combines with J gene TRBJ2-3; TRBD1 aligns across 8 bases. CDR3 length: 15 residues. Germline CDR1 is MNHNS and CDR2 is SASEGT. With V trimmed by 6 bases and J by 5 bases, 10 bases remained unmatched. The CDR3 DNA follows: TGTGCCAGCAGGCGTGCAGGGGGCGCCGAAGATACGCAGTATTTT. It specifies CASRRAGGAEDTQYF.